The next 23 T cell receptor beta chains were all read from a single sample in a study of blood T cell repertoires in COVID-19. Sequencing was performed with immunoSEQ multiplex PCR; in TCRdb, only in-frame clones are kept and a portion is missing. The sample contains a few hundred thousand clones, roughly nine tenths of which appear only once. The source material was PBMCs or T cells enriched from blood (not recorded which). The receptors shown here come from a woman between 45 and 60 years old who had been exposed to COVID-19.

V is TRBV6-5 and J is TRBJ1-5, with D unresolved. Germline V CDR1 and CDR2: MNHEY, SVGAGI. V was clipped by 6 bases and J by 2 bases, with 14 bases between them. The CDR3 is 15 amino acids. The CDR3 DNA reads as TGTGCCAGCAGAGGATCCGGAGGAGGCAATCAGCCCCAGCATTTT. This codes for CASRGSGGGNQPQHF.

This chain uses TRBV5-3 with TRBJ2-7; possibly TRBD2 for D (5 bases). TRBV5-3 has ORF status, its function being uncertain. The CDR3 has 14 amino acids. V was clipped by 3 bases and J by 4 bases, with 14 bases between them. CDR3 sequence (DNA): TGTGCCAGAAGCTCAGAGCCGAGGGAGTACGAGCAGTACTTC. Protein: CARSSEPREYEQYF.

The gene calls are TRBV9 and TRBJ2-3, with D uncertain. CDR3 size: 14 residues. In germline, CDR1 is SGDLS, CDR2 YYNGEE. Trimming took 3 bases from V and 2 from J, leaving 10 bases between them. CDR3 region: CASSETPYTDTQYF. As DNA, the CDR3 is TGTGCCAGCAGCGAAACGCCCTACACAGATACGCAGTATTTT.

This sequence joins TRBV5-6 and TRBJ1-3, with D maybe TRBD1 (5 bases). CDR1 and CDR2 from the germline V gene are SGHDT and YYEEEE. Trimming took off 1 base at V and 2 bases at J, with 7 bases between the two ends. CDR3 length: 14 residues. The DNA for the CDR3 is TGTGCCAGCAGCTTGATCAGGGCTGGAAACACCATATATTTT. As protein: CASSLIRAGNTIYF.

CDR3 coding DNA: TGCAGTGCTAGTCTCGGGGATAATTCACCCCTCCACTTT. Translating it yields CSASLGDNSPLHF. The genes are TRBV20-1 and TRBJ1-6; no clear D gene. The CDR3 has 13 residues. Trimming stripped 3 bases from V and 5 bases from J, with 8 bases between. Germline V lookup: CDR1 DFQATT, CDR2 SNEGSKA (reference sequence).

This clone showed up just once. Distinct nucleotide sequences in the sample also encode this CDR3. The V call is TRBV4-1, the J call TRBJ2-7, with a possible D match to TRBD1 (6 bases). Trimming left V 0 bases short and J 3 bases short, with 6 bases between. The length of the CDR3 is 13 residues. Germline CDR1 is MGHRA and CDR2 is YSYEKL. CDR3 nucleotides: TGCGCCAGCAGCCAAGACAGGGGCTACGAGCAGTACTTC. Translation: CASSQDRGYEQYF.

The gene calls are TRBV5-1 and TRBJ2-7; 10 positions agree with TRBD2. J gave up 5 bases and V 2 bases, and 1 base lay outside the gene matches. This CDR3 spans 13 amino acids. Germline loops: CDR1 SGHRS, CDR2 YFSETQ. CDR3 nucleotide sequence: TGCGCCAGCAGCTTACTAGCGGGGAACGAGCAGTACTTC. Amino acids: CASSLLAGNEQYF.

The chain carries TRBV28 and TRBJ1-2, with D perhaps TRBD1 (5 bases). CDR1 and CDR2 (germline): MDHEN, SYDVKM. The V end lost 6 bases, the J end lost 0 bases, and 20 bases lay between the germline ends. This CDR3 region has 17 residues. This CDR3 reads CASRLGAGQFTNYGYTF. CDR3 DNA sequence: TGTGCCAGCAGGCTTGGGGCAGGGCAGTTCACTAACTATGGCTACACCTTC.

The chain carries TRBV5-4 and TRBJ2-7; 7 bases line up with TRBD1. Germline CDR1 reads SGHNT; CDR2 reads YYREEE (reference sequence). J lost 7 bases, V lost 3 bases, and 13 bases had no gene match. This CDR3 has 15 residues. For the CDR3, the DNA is TGTGCCAGCAGCTCTAGGGACAGAGGAGCCGGAGAGCAGTACTTC. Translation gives CASSSRDRGAGEQYF.

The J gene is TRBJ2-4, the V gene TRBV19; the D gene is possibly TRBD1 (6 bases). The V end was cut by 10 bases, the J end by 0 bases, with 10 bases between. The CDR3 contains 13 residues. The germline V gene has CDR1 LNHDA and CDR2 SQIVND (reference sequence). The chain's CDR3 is CATRGGAKNIQYF. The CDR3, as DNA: TGTGCCACCCGAGGGGGAGCCAAAAACATTCAGTACTTC.

The CDR3 DNA follows: TGTGCCAGCAGCCAACGGGACAGAACCTACGAGCAGTACTTC. Residues: CASSQRDRTYEQYF. The chain joins TRBV7-2 to TRBJ2-7; 7 positions agree with TRBD1. V lost 5 bases and J lost 2; bases outside the gene matches: 6. Germline V gives CDR1 SGHTA, CDR2 FQGNSA. This CDR3 is 14 amino acids long.

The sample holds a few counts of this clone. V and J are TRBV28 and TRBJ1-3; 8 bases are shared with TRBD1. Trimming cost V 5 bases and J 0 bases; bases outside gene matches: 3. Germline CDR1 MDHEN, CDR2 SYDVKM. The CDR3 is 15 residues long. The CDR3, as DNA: TGTGCCAGCAGTCCAGGGGGCATCTCTGGAAACACCATATATTTT. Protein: CASSPGGISGNTIYF.

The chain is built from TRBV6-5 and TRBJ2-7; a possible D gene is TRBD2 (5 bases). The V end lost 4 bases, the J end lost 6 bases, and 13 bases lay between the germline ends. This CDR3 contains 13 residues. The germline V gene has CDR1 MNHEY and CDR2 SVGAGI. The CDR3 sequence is CASSSGVKGEQYF. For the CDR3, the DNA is TGTGCCAGCAGTTCCGGGGTAAAGGGCGAGCAGTACTTC.

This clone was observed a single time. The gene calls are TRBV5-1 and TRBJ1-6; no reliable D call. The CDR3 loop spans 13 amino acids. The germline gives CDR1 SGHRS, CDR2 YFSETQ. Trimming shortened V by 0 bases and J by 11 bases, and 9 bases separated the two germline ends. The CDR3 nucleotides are TGCGCCAGCAGCTTGGAGGCGGGAACACCCCTCCACTTT. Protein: CASSLEAGTPLHF.

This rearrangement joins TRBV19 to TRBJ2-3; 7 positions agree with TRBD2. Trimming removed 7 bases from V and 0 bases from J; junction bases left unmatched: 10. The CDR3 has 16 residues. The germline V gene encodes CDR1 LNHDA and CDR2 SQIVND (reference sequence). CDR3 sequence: CASTPGLTQSTDTQYF. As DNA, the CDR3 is TGTGCCAGTACCCCGGGACTAACCCAGAGCACAGATACGCAGTATTTT.

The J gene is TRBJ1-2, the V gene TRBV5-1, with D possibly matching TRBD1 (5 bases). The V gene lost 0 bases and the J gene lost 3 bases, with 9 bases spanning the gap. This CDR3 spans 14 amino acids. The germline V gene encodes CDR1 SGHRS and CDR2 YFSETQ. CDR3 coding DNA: TGCGCCAGCAGCTTGGTTCAGGGTGACTATGGCTACACCTTC. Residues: CASSLVQGDYGYTF.

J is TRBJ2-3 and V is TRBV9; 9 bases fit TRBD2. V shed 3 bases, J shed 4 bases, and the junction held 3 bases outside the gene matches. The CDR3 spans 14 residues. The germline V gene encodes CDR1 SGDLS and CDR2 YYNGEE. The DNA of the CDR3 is TGTGCCAGCAGCGCGGGACTAGCACCAGATACGCAGTATTTT. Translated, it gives CASSAGLAPDTQYF.

CDR3 bases: TGTGCCAGCACGCTATTAGGGACAGGGAACGAAAAACTGTTTTTT. Protein sequence: CASTLLGTGNEKLFF. The V call is TRBV2, the J call TRBJ1-4, with TRBD1 matching 9 bases. Germline V gene lookup returns CDR1 SNHLY and CDR2 FYNNEI. This CDR3 is built from 15 residues. V was clipped by 7 bases and J by 8 bases; unmatched bases: 11.

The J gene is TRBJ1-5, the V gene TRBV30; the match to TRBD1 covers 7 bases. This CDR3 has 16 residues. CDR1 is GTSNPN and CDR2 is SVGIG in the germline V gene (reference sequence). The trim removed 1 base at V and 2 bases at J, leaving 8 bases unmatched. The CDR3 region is CAWSADRVVGNQPQHF. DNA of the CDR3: TGTGCCTGGAGTGCCGACAGGGTGGTGGGCAATCAGCCCCAGCATTTT. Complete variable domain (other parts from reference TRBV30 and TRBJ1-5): SQTIHQWPATLVQPVGSPLSLECTVEGTSNPNLYWYRQAAGRGLQLLFYSVGIGQISSEVPQNLSASRPQDRQFILSSKKLLLSDSGFYLCAWSADRVVGNQPQHFGDGTRLSIL.

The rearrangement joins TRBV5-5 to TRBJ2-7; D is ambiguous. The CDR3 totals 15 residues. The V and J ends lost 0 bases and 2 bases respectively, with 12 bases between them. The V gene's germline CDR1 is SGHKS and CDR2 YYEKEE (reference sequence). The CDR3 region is CASSLEAGATYEQYF. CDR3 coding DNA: TGTGCCAGCAGCTTGGAGGCAGGCGCCACCTACGAGCAGTACTTC.

In DNA, the CDR3 is TGTGCCAGCAGTCCAAGACTAGCGGGGGGGCCGGTGCAGTTCTTC. Its translation: CASSPRLAGGPVQFF. This chain uses TRBV27 with TRBJ2-1, with 14 bases aligning to TRBD2. V lost 5 bases, J lost 12 bases, and 9 bases stayed unmatched. CDR1 and CDR2 from the germline V gene are MNHEY and SMNVEV (reference sequence). The CDR3 sequence is 15 residues long.

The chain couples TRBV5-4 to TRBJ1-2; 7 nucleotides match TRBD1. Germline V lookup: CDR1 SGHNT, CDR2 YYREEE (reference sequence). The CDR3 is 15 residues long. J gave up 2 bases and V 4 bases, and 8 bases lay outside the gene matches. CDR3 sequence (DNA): TGTGCCAGCAGCCTGAGGGGGCCCGCCAACTATGGCTACACCTTC. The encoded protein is CASSLRGPANYGYTF.

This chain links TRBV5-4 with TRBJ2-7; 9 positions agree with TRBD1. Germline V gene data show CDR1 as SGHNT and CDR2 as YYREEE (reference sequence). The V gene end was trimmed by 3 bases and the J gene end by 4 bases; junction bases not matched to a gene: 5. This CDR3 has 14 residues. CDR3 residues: CASSSLQGAYEQYF. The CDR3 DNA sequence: TGTGCCAGCAGCTCGTTACAGGGGGCATACGAGCAGTACTTC. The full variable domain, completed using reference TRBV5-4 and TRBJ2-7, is ETGVTQSPTHLIKTRGQQVTLRCSSQSGHNTVSWYQQALGQGPQFIFQYYREEENGRGNFPPRFSGLQFPNYSSELNVNALELDDSALYLCASSSLQGAYEQYFGPGTRLTVT.